This T cell receptor beta chain was observed in a study of identical twins' blood T cells. Study results and caveats: Twins shared about as many clonotypes as their cloneset sizes predicted. Environmental influences on twin similarity could not be excluded. Twins shared more top CDR3 clonotypes than unrelated donors did.

All three twin pairs grew up together with likely shared infections and vaccines. Trimming pared 5 bases from V and 6 bases from J, leaving 14 bases between. This CDR3 is built from 14 residues. Per the germline V gene, CDR1 is SGHTA and CDR2 is FQGNSA. This clonotype was counted only a few times. Its antigen remains unknown. TCRdb reanalysed the 5' RACE reads using MiXCR and keeps one entry per CDR3 protein. The repertoire has 400,000 or so distinct CDR3 sequences, roughly 31% of them found once; the top ten carry more than 5.5%. The rearrangement links TRBV7-2 to TRBJ2-1, with a tentative D call TRBD1 (6 bases). The clonotype comes from a woman between 18 and 49 years old in good health. The specimen was PBMCs. The chain's CDR3 is CASSASTGRNEQFF. As DNA, the CDR3 is TGTGCCAGCAGCGCCAGTACAGGGCGCAATGAGCAGTTCTTC.